The 12 T cell receptor beta chains below come from one sample, sequenced in a study of control samples from healthy donors and cancer patients. Generated by immunoSEQ multiplex PCR, the TCRdb table keeps only in-frame clones and is missing some. The sample shows roughly 88,000 clones, approximately 89% of them seen only once. The sample was blood. Source of these receptors: a woman younger than 45 in good health.

This clone was counted only a few times. The chain recombines TRBV6-5 with TRBJ2-1, with 11 bases lining up with TRBD2. Germline V lookup: CDR1 MNHEY, CDR2 SVGAGI. This CDR3 spans 15 amino acids. The J segment lost 5 bases and the V segment lost 6 bases, leaving 6 bases of the junction unmatched. The CDR3 nucleotides read TGTGCCAGCAGGTTAGCGGGAGGGCCCGACAATGAGCAGTTCTTC. Its translation: CASRLAGGPDNEQFF.

This clone was found a few times. The CDR3 DNA reads as TGCGCCAGCAGTTTCGGGGAGGAGTATAATTCACCCCTCCACTTT. Translated: CASSFGEEYNSPLHF. V is TRBV5-1 and J is TRBJ1-6; no definite D call. V was trimmed by 5 bases and J by 4 bases, leaving 13 bases between them. The CDR3 sequence is 15 residues long. The germline CDR1 and CDR2 sequences are SGHRS and YFSETQ.

This clone was counted a single time. V gene TRBV6-5 combines with J gene TRBJ1-5; TRBD1 matches at 8 bases. This CDR3 is built from 15 residues. Germline CDR1 is MNHEY and CDR2 is SVGAGI. The junction had 11 bases not matched to a gene; V was cut back by 7 bases and J by 6 bases. CDR3 sequence reads: CASTPQGAFGQPQHF. The CDR3 DNA reads as TGTGCCAGCACTCCCCAGGGGGCTTTTGGTCAGCCCCAGCATTTT.

V usage is TRBV5-8 and J usage is TRBJ1-6, with 8 bases identical to TRBD1. Germline V gene sequence: CDR1 SGHTS, CDR2 YDEGEE. V trimming: 4 bases; J trimming: 11 bases; junction bases outside the gene matches: 14. The CDR3 covers 16 residues. CDR3 bases: TGTGCCAGCAGCCATGCCGTGACAGGGGACCGGGCACCCCTCCACTTT. Protein: CASSHAVTGDRAPLHF.

The CDR3 bases are TGTGCCAGCAGTTTTCTTGAAAAACTGTTTTTT. As protein: CASSFLEKLFF. The chain employs TRBV28 and TRBJ1-4; no firm D call. V lost 3 bases and J 7 bases, leaving 3 bases between the germline ends. The germline gives CDR1 MDHEN, CDR2 SYDVKM. The length of the CDR3 is 11 residues.

This clone rates as medium-sized. This chain uses TRBV10-1 with TRBJ1-2; unclear D gene. The CDR3 is 13 amino acids. Germline V gene lookup returns CDR1 WNHNN and CDR2 SYGVQD (reference sequence). V dropped 8 bases and J dropped 4 bases, with 14 bases sitting between them. This CDR3 is CASAPGLSYGYTF. CDR3 DNA: TGCGCCAGCGCCCCGGGTCTTAGCTATGGCTACACCTTC.

J is TRBJ1-1 and V is TRBV27; TRBD1 matches at 10 bases. Germline assignment: CDR1 MNHEY and CDR2 SMNVEV (reference sequence). The CDR3 sequence is 19 residues long. Losses at the gene ends were 1 base for V and 5 bases for J; bases not matched to a gene: 16. CDR3 amino acids: CASSLLSGVGGQGKTEAFF. DNA of the CDR3: TGTGCCAGCAGTTTATTATCAGGCGTCGGGGGACAGGGGAAAACTGAAGCTTTCTTT.

The V gene is TRBV5-1, the J gene TRBJ1-2; TRBD1 matches 10 bases. The J segment lost 6 bases and the V segment lost 5 bases, leaving 13 bases of the junction unmatched. This CDR3 is 16 amino acids long. Per germline, CDR1 SGHRS and CDR2 YFSETQ. The CDR3 sequence is CASSRDPDRGSHGYTF. In nucleotides, the CDR3 is TGCGCCAGCAGTCGCGATCCGGACAGGGGGTCGCATGGCTACACCTTC.

The chain combines TRBV11-2 with TRBJ2-7, with D unresolved. CDR3 length equals 12 residues. CDR1 is SGHAT and CDR2 is FQNNGV in the germline V gene. Trimming cost V 0 bases and J 3 bases, with 3 bases left between them. The CDR3 region is CASSLDRYEQYF. The CDR3 region has the DNA TGTGCCAGCAGCTTAGATCGCTACGAGCAGTACTTC.

J is TRBJ1-6 and V is TRBV6-5; possible D gene TRBD1, 6 bases. The CDR3 loop spans 14 amino acids. V dropped 4 bases and J dropped 5 bases, with 9 bases sitting between them. CDR1 is MNHEY and CDR2 is SVGAGI in the germline V gene. CDR3: CASSSRDNNSPLHF. The CDR3 DNA reads TGTGCCAGCAGTTCCCGGGACAATAATTCACCCCTCCACTTT.

The chain recombines TRBV30 with TRBJ1-2; D possibly corresponds to TRBD1 (5 bases). Germline CDR1 GTSNPN, CDR2 SVGIG (reference sequence). Trimming removed 5 bases from V and 3 bases from J, with 16 bases in between. This CDR3 is 14 amino acids long. This CDR3 reads CAWGGAPEDYGYTF. DNA of the CDR3: TGTGCCTGGGGAGGGGCCCCCGAGGACTATGGCTACACCTTC.

This sequence joins TRBV20-1 and TRBJ2-1; D is perhaps TRBD1 (6 bases). V shed 2 bases and J shed 9 bases, with 8 bases lying between them. Germline CDR1 reads DFQATT; CDR2 reads SNEGSKA (reference sequence). This CDR3 is 11 amino acids long. CDR3 DNA sequence: TGCAGTGCTAGACAGGGGTTTGAGCAGTTCTTC. Translating gives CSARQGFEQFF.